This is a list of T cell receptor beta chains from one sample in a study of blood T cell repertoires in COVID-19. Sequencing used immunoSEQ multiplex PCR; TCRdb keeps in-frame clones, though not all of them. Of about 140,000 clones listed, under 85% are singletons. Sample: peripheral blood. The origin of the receptors is a human donor in a cohort sampled during active COVID-19. Each CDR3 is given with its conserved first and last residue. D genes are given only for firm matches. Where a row states a size, it is once, few, many or the class of an expanded clone; other rows omit it.

>TRBJ2-3|-|TRBV4-1|-
CATGIPDTDTQYF
TGCGCCACCGGGATCCCTGACACAGATACGCAGTATTTT
>TRBJ2-1|-|TRBV14|-
CASSQVRAVRYNEQFF
TGTGCCAGCAGCCAAGTGAGAGCGGTTCGATACAATGAGCAGTTCTTC
>TRBJ2-2|TRBD2|TRBV7-2|-
CASSLALLAGGNTGELFF
TGTGCCAGCAGCTTAGCTTTACTAGCGGGCGGGAACACCGGGGAGCTGTTTTTT
>TRBJ2-5|-|TRBV7-2|once
CASSPLPLGAQYF
TGTGCCAGCAGCCCGCTGCCCCTCGGGGCCCAGTACTTC
>TRBJ2-1|-|TRBV18|few
CASSPTVRDHSYNEQFF
TGTGCCAGCTCACCCACCGTGCGGGACCACTCCTACAATGAGCAGTTCTTC
>TRBJ1-1|-|TRBV6-1|-
CASSEGTPPRNTEAFF
TGTGCCAGCAGTGAGGGCACCCCTCCCCGAAACACTGAAGCTTTCTTT
>TRBJ2-7|TRBD2|TRBV7-9|-
CASSTSGSSYEQYF
TGTGCCAGCAGCACTAGCGGGAGCTCCTACGAGCAGTACTTC
>TRBJ2-3|-|TRBV11-2|-
CASSPPAGTDTQYF
TGTGCCAGCAGCCCCCCAGCGGGCACAGATACGCAGTATTTT
>TRBJ2-1|-|TRBV7-2|-
CASSLTLANKQFF
TGTGCCAGCAGCTTAACGCTAGCGAACAAGCAGTTCTTC
>TRBJ2-3|TRBD2|TRBV9|-
CASSPGLARATDTQYF
TGTGCCAGCAGCCCAGGACTAGCGAGAGCCACAGATACGCAGTATTTT
>TRBJ1-5|-|TRBV19|-
CASSPEKQAEPQHF
TGTGCCAGTAGTCCAGAAAAACAGGCGGAGCCCCAGCATTTT
>TRBJ2-5|-|TRBV5-1|-
CASSLELAGQETQYF
TGCGCCAGCAGCTTGGAGTTAGCGGGACAGGAGACCCAGTACTTC
>TRBJ2-1|TRBD2|TRBV7-9|-
CASSGGSGTQFF
TGTGCCAGCAGCGGGGGTAGCGGGACGCAGTTCTTC
>TRBJ2-7|TRBD1|TRBV5-1|-
CASSPLDRAIEQYF
TGCGCCAGCAGCCCGCTGGACAGGGCGATCGAGCAGTACTTC
>TRBJ2-7|-|TRBV21-1|-
CASSKAHDCGRAHEQYF
TGTGCCAGCAGCAAAGCGCATGATTGCGGGAGGGCCCACGAGCAGTACTTC
>TRBJ2-2|-|TRBV9|few
CASSVDGVNTGELFF
TGTGCCAGCAGCGTAGACGGGGTTAACACCGGGGAGCTGTTTTTT
>TRBJ2-5|TRBD2|TRBV28|-
CASSLNGRGETQYF
TGTGCCAGCAGTTTGAACGGGAGGGGAGAGACCCAGTACTTC
>TRBJ1-6|-|TRBV19|-
CASRAGQGNSPLHF
TGTGCCAGTAGAGCTGGGCAGGGAAATTCACCCCTCCACTTT
>TRBJ2-7|TRBD1|TRBV19|-
CASSPIPPLRTGLYF
TGTGCCAGTAGTCCCATTCCCCCCCTTAGGACAGGCCTGTACTTC
>TRBJ2-7|-|TRBV27|-
CASRPAGLVPSEQYF
TGTGCCAGCAGGCCCGCGGGACTGGTGCCTTCAGAGCAGTACTTC
>TRBJ1-2|-|TRBV12-3/TRBV12-4|few
CASSPAGLPGYTF
TGTGCCAGCAGTCCCGCCGGACTCCCCGGCTACACCTTC
>TRBJ1-2|TRBD1|TRBV7-9|-
CASSDRGLGYTF
TGTGCCAGCAGCGACAGGGGGCTTGGCTACACCTTC
>TRBJ1-2|TRBD1|TRBV19|-
CASSTTGNYGYTF
TGTGCCAGTAGTACGACAGGGAACTATGGCTACACCTTC
>TRBJ2-3|TRBD2|TRBV9|once
CASSVSAGGDTQYF
TGTGCCAGCAGCGTGTCAGCGGGAGGTGATACGCAGTATTTT
>TRBJ2-3|TRBD2|TRBV6-5|-
CASSPGTSGIGQYF
TGTGCCAGCAGCCCCGGGACTAGCGGGATCGGGCAGTATTTT
>TRBJ2-1|-|TRBV3-1/TRBV3-2|-
CASSPREAGRRFF
TGTGCCAGCAGCCCCCGAGAGGCGGGGCGGCGGTTCTTC